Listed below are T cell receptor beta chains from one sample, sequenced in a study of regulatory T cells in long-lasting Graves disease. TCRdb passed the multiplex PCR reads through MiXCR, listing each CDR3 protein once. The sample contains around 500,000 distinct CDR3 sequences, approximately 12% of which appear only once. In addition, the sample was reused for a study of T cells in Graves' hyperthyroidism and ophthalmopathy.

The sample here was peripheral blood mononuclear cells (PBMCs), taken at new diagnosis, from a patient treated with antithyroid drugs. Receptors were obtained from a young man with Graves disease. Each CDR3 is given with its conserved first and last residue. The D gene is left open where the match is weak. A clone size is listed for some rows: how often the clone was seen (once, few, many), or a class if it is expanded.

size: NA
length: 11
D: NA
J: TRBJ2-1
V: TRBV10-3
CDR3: CAISGSNEQSF
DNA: TGTGCCATCAGTGGAAGCAATGAGCAGTCCTTC

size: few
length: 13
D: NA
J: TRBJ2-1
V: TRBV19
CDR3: CASNDPLYNEQFF
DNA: TGTGCCAGTAACGATCCGCTCTACAATGAGCAGTTCTTC

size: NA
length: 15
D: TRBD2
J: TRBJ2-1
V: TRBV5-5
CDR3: CASSSLTSANNEQFF
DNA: TGTGCCAGCAGCTCGCTGACTAGCGCGAACAATGAGCAGTTCTTC

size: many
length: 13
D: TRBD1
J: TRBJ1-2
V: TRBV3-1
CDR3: CASSPTGGVGYTF
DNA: TGTGCCAGCAGCCCTACAGGGGGGGTTGGCTACACCTTC

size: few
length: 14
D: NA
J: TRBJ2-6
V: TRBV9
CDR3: CASSAPSGANVLTF
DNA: TGTGCCAGCAGCGCCCCGTCTGGGGCCAACGTCCTGACTTTC

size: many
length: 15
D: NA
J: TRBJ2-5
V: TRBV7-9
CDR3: CASSLVPERQETQYF
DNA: TGTGCCAGCAGCTTAGTGCCCGAGAGGCAAGAGACCCAGTACTTC

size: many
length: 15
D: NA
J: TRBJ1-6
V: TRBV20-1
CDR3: CSARDLQGSRSPLHF
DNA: TGCAGTGCTAGAGACCTACAGGGTTCGCGTTCACCCCTCCACTTT

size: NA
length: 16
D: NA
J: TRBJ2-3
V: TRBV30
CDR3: CAWSVASLVMQDTQYF
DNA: TGTGCCTGGAGTGTGGCTAGCCTCGTTATGCAAGATACGCAGTATTTT

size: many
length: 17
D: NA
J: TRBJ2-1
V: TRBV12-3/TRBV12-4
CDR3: CASSPGWRRDNLNEQFF
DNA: TGTGCCAGCTCCCCAGGGTGGAGAAGGGACAATCTCAATGAGCAGTTCTTC

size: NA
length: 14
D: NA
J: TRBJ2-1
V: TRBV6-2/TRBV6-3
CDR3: CASSYGRELDEQFF
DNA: TGTGCCAGCAGTTACGGTCGGGAATTGGATGAGCAGTTCTTC

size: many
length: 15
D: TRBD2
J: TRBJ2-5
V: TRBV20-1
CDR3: CSARASGRGRETQYF
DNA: TGCAGTGCTCGGGCTAGCGGGAGGGGTCGAGAGACCCAGTACTTC

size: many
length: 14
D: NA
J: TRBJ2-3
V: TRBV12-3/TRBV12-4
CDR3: CASSLRDLTDTQYF
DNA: TGTGCCAGCAGTTTAAGGGACCTCACAGATACGCAGTATTTT

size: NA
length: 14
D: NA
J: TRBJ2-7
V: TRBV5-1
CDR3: CASSLEGAERKQYF
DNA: TGCGCCAGCAGCTTGGAAGGGGCAGAACGAAAGCAGTACTTC

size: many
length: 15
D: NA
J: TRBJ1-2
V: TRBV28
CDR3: CASSLYQIRHYGYTF
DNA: TGTGCCAGCAGTTTGTACCAAATACGACACTATGGCTACACCTTC

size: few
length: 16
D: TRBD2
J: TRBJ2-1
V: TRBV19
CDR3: CASSTSGRLTYNEQFF
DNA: TGTGCCAGTAGTACTAGCGGGAGGTTGACCTACAATGAGCAGTTCTTC

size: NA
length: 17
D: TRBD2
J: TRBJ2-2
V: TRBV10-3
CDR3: CAITPGLAGDGTGELFF
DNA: TGTGCCATTACTCCGGGACTAGCGGGAGATGGCACCGGGGAGCTGTTTTTT

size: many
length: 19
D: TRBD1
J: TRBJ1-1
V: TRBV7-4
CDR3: CASSSLGAGGPKWRTEAFF
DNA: TGTGCCAGCAGTTCGCTTGGAGCAGGGGGCCCTAAATGGCGAACTGAAGCTTTCTTT

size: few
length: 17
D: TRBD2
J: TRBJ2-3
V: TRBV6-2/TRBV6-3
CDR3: CASSFRLAGVSTDTQYF
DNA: TGTGCCAGCAGTTTCCGACTAGCGGGGGTGAGCACAGATACGCAGTATTTT

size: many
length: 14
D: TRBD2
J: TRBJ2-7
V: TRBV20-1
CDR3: CSAATSGRLYEQYF
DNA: TGCAGTGCTGCGACTAGCGGGAGACTTTACGAGCAGTACTTC

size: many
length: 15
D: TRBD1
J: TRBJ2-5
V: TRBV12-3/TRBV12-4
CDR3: CASRAGTGREETQYF
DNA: TGTGCCAGCAGGGCCGGGACAGGGAGGGAGGAGACCCAGTACTTC

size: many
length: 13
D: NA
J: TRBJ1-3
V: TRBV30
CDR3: CAWTLGPGNTIYF
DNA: TGTGCCTGGACTTTGGGGCCTGGAAACACCATATATTTT

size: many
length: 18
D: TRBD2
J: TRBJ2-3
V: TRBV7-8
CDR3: CASSISWASGRSADTQYF
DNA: TGTGCCAGCAGCATTAGCTGGGCTAGCGGGAGGTCAGCAGATACGCAGTATTTT

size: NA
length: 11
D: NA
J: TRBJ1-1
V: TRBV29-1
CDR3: CSVSGNTEAFF
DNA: TGCAGCGTTTCAGGGAACACTGAAGCTTTCTTT

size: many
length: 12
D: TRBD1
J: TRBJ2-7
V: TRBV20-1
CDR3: CSAGDRGPEQYF
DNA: TGCAGTGCTGGGGACAGGGGGCCCGAGCAGTACTTC

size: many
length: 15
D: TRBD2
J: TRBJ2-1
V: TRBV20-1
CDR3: CSARPGTSGKNEQFF
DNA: TGCAGTGCTAGACCCGGGACTAGCGGGAAAAATGAGCAGTTCTTC

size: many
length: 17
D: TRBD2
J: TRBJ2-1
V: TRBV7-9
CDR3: CASSLRTSGTFYNEQFF
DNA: TGTGCCAGCAGCTTACGGACTAGCGGGACCTTCTACAATGAGCAGTTCTTC

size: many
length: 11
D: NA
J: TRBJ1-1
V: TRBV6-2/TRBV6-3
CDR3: CASTYGTEAFF
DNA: TGTGCCAGCACCTACGGCACTGAAGCTTTCTTT

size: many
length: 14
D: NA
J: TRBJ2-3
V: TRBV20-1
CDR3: CSARGLGDWDTQYF
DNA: TGCAGTGCTAGAGGACTTGGGGATTGGGATACGCAGTATTTT

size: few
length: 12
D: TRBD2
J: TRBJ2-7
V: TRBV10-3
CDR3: CAIRTSGYEQYF
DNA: TGTGCCATCCGGACTAGCGGATACGAGCAGTACTTC

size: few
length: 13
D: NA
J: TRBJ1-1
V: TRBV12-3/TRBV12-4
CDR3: CASSPSVGAEAFF
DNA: TGTGCCAGCAGTCCTTCAGTTGGCGCTGAAGCTTTCTTT

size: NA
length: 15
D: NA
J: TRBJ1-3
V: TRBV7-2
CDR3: CASSIVTKTGNTIYF
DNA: TGTGCCAGCAGCATAGTGACAAAGACTGGAAACACCATATATTTT

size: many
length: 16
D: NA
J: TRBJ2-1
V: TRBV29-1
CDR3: CSVDGPTFSSYNEQFF
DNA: TGCAGCGTTGATGGCCCGACGTTCAGCTCCTACAATGAGCAGTTCTTC

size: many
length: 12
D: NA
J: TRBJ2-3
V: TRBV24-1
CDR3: CATSDSGDSQYF
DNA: TGTGCCACCAGTGATTCTGGCGATTCGCAGTATTTT

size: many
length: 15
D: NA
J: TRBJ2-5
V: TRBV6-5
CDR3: CASSSFHTSRETQYF
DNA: TGTGCCAGCAGTTCGTTCCATACTAGCCGAGAGACCCAGTACTTC

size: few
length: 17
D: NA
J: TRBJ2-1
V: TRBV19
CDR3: CASSLQTGASGYNEQFF
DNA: TGTGCCAGTAGCCTCCAAACAGGGGCTAGCGGCTACAATGAGCAGTTCTTC

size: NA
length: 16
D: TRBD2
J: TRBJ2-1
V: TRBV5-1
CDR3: CASSRTSGNSYNEQFF
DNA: TGCGCCAGCAGCCGGACTAGCGGTAACTCCTACAATGAGCAGTTCTTC

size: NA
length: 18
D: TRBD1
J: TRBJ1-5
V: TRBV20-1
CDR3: CSARPGYDRGLGNQPQHF
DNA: TGCAGTGCTAGACCCGGGTATGACAGGGGGCTTGGCAATCAGCCCCAGCATTTT

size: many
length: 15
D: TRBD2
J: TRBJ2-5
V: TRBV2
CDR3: CASTPRTSGKETQYF
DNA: TGTGCCAGCACCCCCCGGACTAGCGGGAAAGAGACCCAGTACTTC

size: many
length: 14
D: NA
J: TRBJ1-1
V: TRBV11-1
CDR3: CASSHNSGLTEAFF
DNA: TGTGCCAGCAGCCACAATTCAGGTCTCACTGAAGCTTTCTTT

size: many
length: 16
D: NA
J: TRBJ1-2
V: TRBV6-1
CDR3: CASSGHTGIPNYGYTF
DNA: TGTGCCAGCAGTGGACATACAGGGATCCCTAACTATGGCTACACCTTC

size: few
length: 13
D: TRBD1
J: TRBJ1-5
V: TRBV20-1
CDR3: CSVPRGQNQPQHF
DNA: TGCAGTGTTCCCCGGGGACAGAATCAGCCCCAGCATTTT

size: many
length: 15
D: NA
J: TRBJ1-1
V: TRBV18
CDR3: CASSPRDSRRTEAFF
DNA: TGTGCCAGCTCACCTCGTGACAGTAGGAGGACTGAAGCTTTCTTT

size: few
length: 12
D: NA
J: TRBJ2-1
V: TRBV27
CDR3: CASSFRGREQFF
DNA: TGTGCCAGCAGTTTTCGGGGGCGGGAGCAGTTCTTC

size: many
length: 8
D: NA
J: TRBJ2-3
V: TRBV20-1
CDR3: CSADTQYF
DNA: TGCAGTGCAGATACGCAGTATTTT

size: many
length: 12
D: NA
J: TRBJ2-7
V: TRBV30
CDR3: CAWSPDSYEQYF
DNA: TGTGCCTGGAGTCCCGACAGCTACGAGCAGTACTTC

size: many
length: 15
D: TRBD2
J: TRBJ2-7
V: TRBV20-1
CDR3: CSASQAASGYYEQYF
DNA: TGCAGTGCTTCCCAGGCGGCTAGCGGTTACTACGAGCAGTACTTC

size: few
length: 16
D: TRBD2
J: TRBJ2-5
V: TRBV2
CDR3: CASSELTGGSRETQYF
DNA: TGTGCCAGCAGTGAGTTGACTGGCGGGAGTCGAGAGACCCAGTACTTC

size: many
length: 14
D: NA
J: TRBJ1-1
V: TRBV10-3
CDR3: CAISPQEMNTEAFF
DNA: TGTGCCATCAGCCCACAGGAAATGAACACTGAAGCTTTCTTT

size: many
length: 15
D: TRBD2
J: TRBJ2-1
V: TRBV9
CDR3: CASSISGSSYNEQFF
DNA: TGTGCCAGCAGCATAAGCGGGAGCTCCTACAATGAGCAGTTCTTC

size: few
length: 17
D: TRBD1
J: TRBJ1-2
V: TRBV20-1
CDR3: CSARGGVSRDRPYGYTF
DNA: TGCAGTGCTAGAGGAGGGGTTTCCAGGGACAGGCCTTATGGCTACACCTTC

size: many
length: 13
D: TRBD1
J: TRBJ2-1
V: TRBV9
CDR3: CASSVDRANEQFF
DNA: TGTGCCAGCAGCGTCGACAGGGCCAATGAGCAGTTCTTC

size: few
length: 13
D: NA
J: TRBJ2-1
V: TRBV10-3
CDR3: CAISDGLYNEQFF
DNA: TGTGCCATCAGCGACGGTCTTTACAATGAGCAGTTCTTC

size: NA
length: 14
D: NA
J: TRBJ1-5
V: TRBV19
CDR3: CASSTGGARGPQHF
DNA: TGTGCCAGTAGTACTGGGGGGGCGAGGGGGCCCCAGCATTTT

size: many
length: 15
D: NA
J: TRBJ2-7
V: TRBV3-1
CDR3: CASSQTLPRTYEQYF
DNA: TGTGCCAGCAGCCAAACGTTGCCCCGCACCTACGAGCAGTACTTC